This entry describes one T cell receptor (beta chain). The data stem from a study of control samples from healthy donors and cancer patients. This CDR3 comprises 16 residues. The germline V gene has CDR1 MGHRA and CDR2 YSYEKL. Trimming took off 3 bases at V and 3 bases at J, with 17 bases between the two ends. Data came from immunoSEQ multiplex PCR; TCRdb stores just in-frame clones and leaves some out. The table lists around 150,000 clones, 70% to 90% of them singletons. This rearrangement joins TRBV4-1 to TRBJ1-2; D ambiguous. Sequenced sample: blood. This clonotype was sampled from a man aged 25 to 40 in good health. CDR3 protein: CASSQDEGWIYYGYTF. The CDR3 DNA reads TGCGCCAGCAGCCAGGACGAAGGATGGATTTACTATGGCTACACCTTC.